One and the same sample provided the 27 T cell receptor beta chains below, sequenced in a study of blood T cell repertoires in COVID-19. Assay: immunoSEQ multiplex PCR; the TCRdb copy retains only in-frame clones and omits some. This sample has 150,000 or so clones, with approximately 80% found just once. The sample was peripheral blood. These receptors were collected from a woman aged 55-75 years with COVID-19, enrolled during active disease.

The chain links TRBV19 to TRBJ1-3, with D possibly being TRBD1 (6 bases). This CDR3 spans 16 amino acids. The V and J ends lost 6 bases and 3 bases respectively, with 18 bases between them. In germline, CDR1 is LNHDA, CDR2 SQIVND (reference sequence). Written as DNA, the CDR3 is TGTGCCAGTAGCCCCCCGACAGGATTTCTTGGAAACACCATATATTTT. It translates to CASSPPTGFLGNTIYF.

The V gene is TRBV5-6, the J gene TRBJ1-4; tentatively, D is TRBD1 (6 bases). The CDR3 length is 16 residues. Per the germline V gene, CDR1 is SGHDT and CDR2 is YYEEEE. Trimming left V 1 base short and J 3 bases short, with 13 bases between. The CDR3 DNA sequence: TGTGCCAGCAGCTTGTCTACAGGGCATGCTAATGAAAAACTGTTTTTT. This translates into CASSLSTGHANEKLFF.

The chain is built from TRBV2 and TRBJ1-3; D is unresolved. Deletions cut 1 base from V and 0 bases from J, with 10 bases between. The CDR3 has 16 residues. CDR1 SNHLY and CDR2 FYNNEI come from the germline V gene. CDR3 residues: CASSEGFSYSGNTIYF. CDR3 sequence (DNA): TGTGCCAGCAGTGAAGGGTTCTCCTACTCTGGAAACACCATATATTTT.

The chain uses TRBV6-2 or TRBV6-3 and TRBJ1-6; TRBD1 agrees at 8 bases. Trimming cost V 4 bases and J 6 bases; bases outside gene matches: 2. Per germline, CDR1 MNHEY and CDR2 SVGEGT. The CDR3 loop spans 14 amino acids. CDR3 nucleotide sequence: TGTGCCAGCAGTTCCGGACAGGGTAATTCACCCCTCCACTTT. It codes for CASSSGQGNSPLHF.

In its sample, this clone was seen a few times. The chain is built from TRBV2 and TRBJ2-7; D unclear. This CDR3 is built from 12 residues. V was cut by 7 bases and J by 5 bases, with 12 bases left in between. CDR1 is SNHLY and CDR2 is FYNNEI in the germline V gene. CDR3 bases: TGTGCCAGCACGGTAGTTTTGAACGAGCAGTACTTC. This encodes CASTVVLNEQYF.

This sequence joins TRBV10-2 and TRBJ2-4; no clear D gene. CDR3 size: 13 residues. The germline V and J ends were trimmed by 3 bases and 6 bases, with 9 bases remaining between them. The germline CDR1 and CDR2 sequences are WSHSY and SAAADI. This chain's CDR3 is CASSDVAGNIQYF. CDR3 DNA sequence: TGCGCCAGCAGTGATGTGGCTGGAAACATTCAGTACTTC.

The chain carries TRBV6-5 and TRBJ1-5; D is unresolved. The CDR3 covers 13 residues. Germline CDR1 reads MNHEY; CDR2 reads SVGAGI. With 6 bases removed from V and 0 bases from J, the gap between germline ends came to 6 bases. The CDR3: CASRTHSNQPQHF. Here the CDR3 DNA reads TGTGCCAGCAGGACTCATAGCAATCAGCCCCAGCATTTT.

This clone was picked up a small number of times. V is TRBV4-2 and J is TRBJ1-3; no reliable D call. V was trimmed by 1 base and J by 4 bases, leaving 20 bases between them. This CDR3 is 18 amino acids long. Germline V gives CDR1 LGHNA, CDR2 YNFKEQ. CDR3 residues: CASSQGNRPIYQGNTIYF. CDR3 nucleotides: TGTGCCAGCAGCCAAGGGAACAGACCGATTTACCAAGGAAACACCATATATTTT.

Points on this clone: Distinct nucleotide sequences in the sample also encode this CDR3. The CDR3 DNA follows: TGCGCCAGCAGCCAAGGACAGGGCTCGTACAATGAGCAGTTCTTC. Protein: CASSQGQGSYNEQFF. J is TRBJ2-1 and V is TRBV5-1, with 8 positions matching TRBD1. Trimming at V came to 4 bases and at J to 4 bases, leaving 7 bases not matched to a gene. Germline CDR1 reads SGHRS; CDR2 reads YFSETQ. CDR3 length: 15 residues.

This clone was observed once. V is TRBV4-2 and J is TRBJ1-2; TRBD1 is a possible D gene (5 bases). Trimming removed 7 bases from V and 2 bases from J, with 23 bases in between. The CDR3 has 17 amino acids. Germline V gene data show CDR1 as LGHNA and CDR2 as YNFKEQ. The chain's CDR3 is CASTLPGRSRGNYGYTF. CDR3 sequence (DNA): TGTGCCAGCACCTTGCCGGGCCGATCTAGGGGCAACTATGGCTACACCTTC.

This clone was seen just once. The rearrangement uses TRBV20-1 and TRBJ1-4, with D possibly being TRBD1 (5 bases). V shed 5 bases and J shed 8 bases, with 9 bases lying between them. CDR3 length equals 11 residues. CDR1 DFQATT and CDR2 SNEGSKA come from the germline V gene (reference sequence). The DNA for the CDR3 is TGCAGTGCTTTGGGGGGGGAAAAACTGTTTTTT. Protein sequence: CSALGGEKLFF.

The chain is built from TRBV15 and TRBJ1-5, with a possible D match to TRBD1 (6 bases). The germline V and J ends were trimmed by 3 bases and 10 bases, with 16 bases remaining between them. The germline gives CDR1 LNHNV, CDR2 YYDKDF (reference sequence). The CDR3 runs to 14 residues. CDR3 in DNA: TGTGCCACCAGCAGTACAGGGACCTCCCCCCCCCAGCATTTT. This translates into CATSSTGTSPPQHF.

This chain joins TRBV3-1 (or the pseudogene TRBV3-2) and TRBJ1-3; 8 bases match TRBD1. Trimming at V came to 4 bases and at J to 8 bases, leaving 4 bases not matched to a gene. From germline, CDR1 is LGHDT and CDR2 YNNKEL (reference sequence). The CDR3 totals 13 residues. The DNA for the CDR3 is TGTGCCAGCAGCCTCCAACAGGGGGACACCATATATTTT. Translation: CASSLQQGDTIYF.

The V and J genes are TRBV6-2 or TRBV6-3 and TRBJ1-5; D ambiguous. V was trimmed by 3 bases and J by 6 bases, leaving 6 bases between them. Germline V gene sequence: CDR1 MNHEY, CDR2 SVGEGT. This CDR3 contains 12 residues. The CDR3 here is CASSYSVQPQHF. In nucleotides, the CDR3 is TGTGCCAGCAGTTATTCGGTTCAGCCCCAGCATTTT.

In its sample, this clone was seen a few times. V and J are TRBV5-1 and TRBJ1-2, with no clear D. The CDR3 runs to 16 residues. Germline CDR1 and CDR2: SGHRS and YFSETQ. Trimming took off 0 bases at V and 3 bases at J, with 15 bases between the two ends. CDR3: CASSLEGQGRYYGYTF. CDR3 DNA: TGCGCCAGCAGCTTGGAAGGTCAAGGGAGATACTATGGCTACACCTTC.

The gene calls are TRBV4-2 and TRBJ2-7; 11 bases agree with TRBD2. Germline CDR1 reads LGHNA; CDR2 reads YNFKEQ. The trim removed 4 bases at V and 6 bases at J, leaving 8 bases unmatched. The CDR3 spans 15 residues. The CDR3 coding sequence is TGTGCCAGCAGCCCCCAGGTGGGGACTAGCGGCGAGCAGTACTTC. It specifies CASSPQVGTSGEQYF.

This clone was counted a single time. The rearrangement links TRBV9 to TRBJ2-2, with TRBD1 matching 9 bases. V lost 0 bases to trimming and J lost 1 base; unmatched junction nucleotides: 4. The CDR3 has 17 residues. Looked up from germline, CDR1 is SGDLS and CDR2 is YYNGEE. In DNA form, the CDR3 reads TGTGCCAGCAGCGTAGGTACAGGGGGCAGGAACACCGGGGAGCTGTTTTTT. Translating gives CASSVGTGGRNTGELFF.

The V gene is TRBV2, the J gene TRBJ1-2, with D possibly TRBD1 on 6 matching bases. The CDR3 extends over 14 amino acids. CDR1 is SNHLY, CDR2 FYNNEI, per germline. V was clipped by 4 bases and J by 0 bases, with 9 bases between them. The chain's CDR3 is CASSAWTANYGYTF. CDR3 coding DNA: TGTGCCAGCAGTGCATGGACAGCTAACTATGGCTACACCTTC.

The V and J genes are TRBV6-6 and TRBJ1-2; no clear D gene. CDR1 is MNHNY and CDR2 is SVGAGI in the germline V gene (reference sequence). The CDR3 contains 10 residues. V lost 4 bases and J 8 bases, leaving 5 bases between the germline ends. The CDR3 spells CASSLAGYTF. CDR3 coding DNA: TGTGCCAGCAGTTTAGCCGGCTACACCTTC.

The gene calls are TRBV9 and TRBJ2-1; TRBD2 is a possible D gene (5 bases). The V gene lost 1 base and the J gene lost 7 bases, with 15 bases spanning the gap. The CDR3 consists of 15 residues. Germline CDR1 SGDLS, CDR2 YYNGEE. The CDR3 DNA sequence: TGTGCCAGCAGCGTATCAAGCGGAGTGGGGAATGAGCAGTTCTTC. It codes for CASSVSSGVGNEQFF. Together with reference TRBV9 and TRBJ2-1, the CDR3 gives the full variable domain: DSGVTQTPKHLITATGQRVTLRCSPRSGDLSVYWYQQSLDQGLQFLIQYYNGEERAKGNILERFSAQQFPDLHSELNLSSLELGDSALYFCASSVSSGVGNEQFFGPGTRLTVL.

The chain has TRBV6-5 and TRBJ2-2, with a possible D match to TRBD1 (5 bases). Germline V gene data show CDR1 as MNHEY and CDR2 as SVGAGI. Trimming pared 6 bases from V and 5 bases from J, leaving 16 bases between. The CDR3 extends over 15 amino acids. The CDR3 sequence: CASRRRQGNTGELFF. CDR3 bases: TGTGCCAGCAGACGAAGGCAGGGAAATACCGGGGAGCTGTTTTTT.

CDR3 DNA: TGTGCCAGTAGTATTCTGGACAGGGATCCTCCTAATGAAAAACTGTTTTTT. It codes for CASSILDRDPPNEKLFF. The V gene is TRBV19, the J gene TRBJ1-4, with 8 bases that match TRBD1. Germline CDR1 is LNHDA and CDR2 is SQIVND (reference sequence). J lost 3 bases, V lost 3 bases, and 9 bases had no gene match. This CDR3 region has 17 residues.

The gene calls are TRBV19 and TRBJ2-6, with a tentative D call TRBD1 (5 bases). Per the germline V gene, CDR1 is LNHDA and CDR2 is SQIVND (reference sequence). V lost 4 bases and J lost 0, with 13 bases in between. This CDR3 has 17 residues. CDR3 sequence reads: CASSTPTGPSGANVLTF. CDR3 nucleotides: TGTGCCAGTAGTACCCCAACAGGTCCCTCTGGGGCCAACGTCCTGACTTTC.

The J gene is TRBJ2-1, the V gene TRBV29-1; TRBD2 agrees at 13 bases. Germline CDR1 and CDR2: SQVTM and ANQGSEA. This CDR3 has 14 residues. The V segment lost 4 bases and the J segment 8 bases; nucleotides outside the gene matches: 5. This CDR3 is CSVVTSGRSDEQFF. The CDR3 nucleotides are TGCAGCGTTGTGACTAGCGGGAGGTCAGATGAGCAGTTCTTC.

This clone was seen a single time. The rearrangement joins TRBV19 to TRBJ2-7, with 8 bases fitting TRBD2. Germline trimming cut 4 bases from V and 2 bases from J; bases unmatched to any gene: 10. Germline CDR1 is LNHDA and CDR2 is SQIVND (reference sequence). The CDR3 spans 16 residues. Here the CDR3 reads CASSNHGGGNAYEQYF. CDR3 nucleotide sequence: TGTGCCAGTAGTAATCACGGGGGGGGAAACGCCTACGAGCAGTACTTC.

The table lists this clone with a few counts. The chain employs TRBV12-1 and TRBJ1-6. TRBV12-1 is a listed pseudogene. CDR3 length: 18 residues. The CDR3, as DNA: TGTGCCAGCAGCTTTGCGGAGGCGGCTGAAAAATATAATTCACCCCTCCACTTT. Translated: CASSFAEAAEKYNSPLHF.

This clone turned up a few times. This sequence joins TRBV7-9 and TRBJ2-1; maybe TRBD2 (5 bases). V lost 2 bases and J 6 bases, leaving 17 bases between the germline ends. The CDR3 is 16 residues long. CDR1 and CDR2 from the germline V gene are SEHNR and FQNEAQ (reference sequence). The CDR3 nucleotides read TGTGCCAGCAGCTTATTGGTCGTCACTAGTCTCAATGAGCAGTTCTTC. Translated, it gives CASSLLVVTSLNEQFF.